A single sample gave rise to the 31 T cell receptor beta chains below, sequenced in a study of blood T cell repertoires in COVID-19. Generated by immunoSEQ multiplex PCR, the TCRdb table keeps only in-frame clones and is missing some. The data show 80,000 to 100,000 clones, roughly 90% seen once. The sequencing input was peripheral blood. The receptors were sampled from a woman aged 45 to 65 with active or convalescent COVID-19.

The V gene is TRBV19, the J gene TRBJ1-5, with D perhaps matching TRBD1 (5 bases). This CDR3 contains 16 residues. Trimming removed 6 bases from V and 4 bases from J, with 19 bases in between. Germline CDR1 reads LNHDA; CDR2 reads SQIVND (reference sequence). CDR3 DNA: TGTGCCAGTAGCAGATCGACAGTGTTTAAGAATCAGCCCCAGCATTTT. It codes for CASSRSTVFKNQPQHF.

The V and J genes are TRBV5-4 and TRBJ2-1, with 9 bases lining up with TRBD1. CDR3 length equals 16 residues. Germline CDR1 is SGHNT and CDR2 is YYREEE (reference sequence). V shed 4 bases, J shed 6 bases, and the junction held 11 bases outside the gene matches. The CDR3 loop is CASSKPGQGNSNEQFF. The CDR3 region has the DNA TGTGCCAGCAGCAAGCCGGGACAGGGAAACTCCAATGAGCAGTTCTTC.

This sequence joins TRBV7-9 and TRBJ1-5, with 8 bases lining up with TRBD1. Trimming removed 5 bases from V and 6 bases from J; junction bases left unmatched: 9. Germline V gene sequence: CDR1 SEHNR, CDR2 FQNEAQ (reference sequence). The CDR3 contains 15 residues. CDR3 DNA: TGTGCCAGCAGCACCGATGGACAGGGCAGTCAGCCCCAGCATTTT. It encodes CASSTDGQGSQPQHF.

The V and J genes are TRBV19 and TRBJ1-1; no clear D. CDR1 and CDR2 (germline): LNHDA, SQIVND (reference sequence). The CDR3 sequence is 13 residues long. Trimming cost V 5 bases and J 0 bases, with 7 bases left between them. CDR3 nucleotide sequence: TGTGCCAGTAGTTGGAGAATGAACACTGAAGCTTTCTTT. Protein: CASSWRMNTEAFF.

The sample holds one count of this clone. This chain uses TRBV6-1 with TRBJ1-6, with D perhaps TRBD1 (5 bases). Trimming cost V 1 base and J 6 bases, with 10 bases left between them. CDR3 length: 15 amino acids. Germline assignment: CDR1 MNHNS and CDR2 SASEGT. Here the CDR3 DNA reads TGTGCCAGCAGTGAAGTAGGGACTTCTAATTCACCCCTCCACTTT. Translated, it gives CASSEVGTSNSPLHF.

The chain recombines TRBV2 with TRBJ2-3; TRBD2 matches at 8 bases. The CDR3 is 15 residues long. The germline gives CDR1 SNHLY, CDR2 FYNNEI. After removal of 8 bases from V and 6 bases from J, the junction contained 13 bases not matched to a gene. CDR3 DNA: TGTGCCAGCCAAGCAAGAGGCGGGGGGTCGGATACGCAGTATTTT. Its protein product is CASQARGGGSDTQYF.

The V and J genes are TRBV7-2 and TRBJ1-2; perhaps TRBD1 as D (6 bases). V lost 5 bases to trimming and J lost 7 bases, with 14 bases between them. The germline V gene encodes CDR1 SGHTA and CDR2 FQGNSA. The CDR3 consists of 13 residues. CDR3 bases: TGTGCCAGCAGCGTACAGGGTTTAGGTGGCTACACCTTC. Its translation is CASSVQGLGGYTF.

The chain couples TRBV18 to TRBJ2-2; D unresolved. The ends were cut back, 2 bases at V and 4 bases at J, with 11 bases in the middle. The CDR3 contains 15 residues. Germline V gives CDR1 KGHSH, CDR2 LQKENI. The CDR3 region is CASSPEDDATGELFF. Here the CDR3 DNA reads TGTGCCAGCTCACCAGAGGATGATGCCACCGGGGAGCTGTTTTTT.

This clone has just a few counts. The gene calls are TRBV9 and TRBJ2-3; 8 bases match TRBD2. Germline CDR1 reads SGDLS; CDR2 reads YYNGEE. This CDR3 contains 16 residues. V shed 3 bases and J 4 bases; nucleotides not matched to a gene: 10. Written as DNA, the CDR3 is TGTGCCAGCAGCGACCCCGTGGGAGCGGGGGCAGATACGCAGTATTTT. It specifies CASSDPVGAGADTQYF.

This clone has just a few counts. CDR3: CASSTGGGYTF. CDR3 coding DNA: TGTGCCAGCAGTACAGGGGGTGGCTACACCTTC. This rearrangement joins TRBV6-5 to TRBJ1-2; 8 positions match TRBD1. CDR1 and CDR2 from the germline V gene are MNHEY and SVGAGI. The CDR3 length is 11 residues. The junction had 0 bases not matched to a gene; V was cut back by 5 bases and J by 7 bases.

The J gene is TRBJ2-3, the V gene TRBV24-1; 7 bases map to TRBD2. CDR1 KGHDR and CDR2 SFDVKD come from the germline V gene. With 5 bases clipped from V and 2 bases from J, the junction kept 12 bases outside the gene matches. The CDR3 totals 17 residues. Here the CDR3 reads CATSGAGPTPPTDTQYF. CDR3 DNA: TGTGCCACCAGTGGAGCGGGACCCACTCCGCCCACAGATACGCAGTATTTT.

The V and J genes are TRBV3-1 (or the pseudogene TRBV3-2) and TRBJ2-1, with 13 bases fitting TRBD2. The trim removed 4 bases at V and 4 bases at J, leaving 7 bases unmatched. Germline loops: CDR1 LGHDT, CDR2 YNNKEL (reference sequence). The CDR3 consists of 17 residues. CDR3 coding DNA: TGTGCCAGCAGCCGCCGGACTAGCGGGGGCTCTTACAATGAGCAGTTCTTC. Its protein product is CASSRRTSGGSYNEQFF.

Only a few counts were recorded for this clone. This CDR3 reads CASSAPGQGIYNEQFF. The DNA for the CDR3 is TGTGCCAGCAGTGCCCCGGGACAGGGAATTTACAATGAGCAGTTCTTC. V gene TRBV6-2 or TRBV6-3 combines with J gene TRBJ2-1; 9 bases line up with TRBD1. The CDR3 length is 16 residues. The V and J ends lost 5 bases and 4 bases, in that order; junction bases with no gene match: 9. Germline V gives CDR1 MNHEY, CDR2 SVGEGT.

The CDR3 loop reads CASSVIEDKYQPQHF. The CDR3 region has the DNA TGTGCCAGCAGCGTTATTGAGGACAAGTATCAGCCCCAGCATTTT. J is TRBJ1-5 and V is TRBV7-2; the D gene is possibly TRBD1 (5 bases). CDR1 and CDR2 from the germline V gene are SGHTA and FQGNSA. V gave up 5 bases and J gave up 5 bases, with 16 bases separating them. The CDR3 covers 15 residues.

The chain combines TRBV19 with TRBJ1-6; TRBD1 agrees at 8 bases. This CDR3 spans 13 amino acids. V shed 7 bases, J shed 6 bases, and the junction held 2 bases outside the gene matches. CDR1 and CDR2 (germline): LNHDA, SQIVND (reference sequence). This chain's CDR3 is CASKDRANSPLHF. In DNA form, the CDR3 reads TGTGCCAGTAAGGACAGGGCTAATTCACCCCTCCACTTT.

The V and J genes are TRBV30 and TRBJ2-4; 12 bases map to TRBD2. The CDR3 contains 15 residues. CDR1 and CDR2 from the germline V gene are GTSNPN and SVGIG (reference sequence). Trimming at V came to 4 bases and at J to 3 bases, leaving 4 bases not matched to a gene. Here the CDR3 reads CAWTSGGAGKNIQYF. In DNA form, the CDR3 reads TGTGCCTGGACTAGCGGGGGGGCTGGCAAAAACATTCAGTACTTC.

The CDR3 nucleotides are TGTGCCTGGGGGACTGACGGGACTAGTAAGTATGAGCAGTTCTTC. Translating it yields CAWGTDGTSKYEQFF. J is TRBJ2-1 and V is TRBV30; 8 nucleotides line up with TRBD2. The germline V gene has CDR1 GTSNPN and CDR2 SVGIG (reference sequence). The ends lost 5 bases at V and 8 bases at J; junction bases unmatched: 14. There are 15 residues in the CDR3.

In its sample, this clone was seen a few times. The V and J genes are TRBV6-1 and TRBJ2-7; D may be TRBD1 (5 bases). CDR3 length: 16 residues. Germline V gene data show CDR1 as MNHNS and CDR2 as SASEGT. Trimming stripped 0 bases from V and 4 bases from J, with 16 bases between. CDR3 residues: CASSEAARVASYEQYF. In DNA, the CDR3 is TGTGCCAGCAGTGAAGCCGCCAGGGTGGCCTCGTACGAGCAGTACTTC.

The chain employs TRBV4-1 and TRBJ1-3, with 11 bases identical to TRBD1. Germline CDR1 and CDR2: MGHRA and YSYEKL. This CDR3 has 19 amino acids. The V segment lost 2 bases and the J segment 0 bases; nucleotides outside the gene matches: 9. DNA of the CDR3: TGCGCCAGCAGCCAAACTGGACAGGGGGCGGTTGGCTCTGGAAACACCATATATTTT. This sequence encodes CASSQTGQGAVGSGNTIYF.

The count of this clone is one. The chain is built from TRBV6-5 and TRBJ2-1; 7 nucleotides line up with TRBD2. Trimming at V came to 6 bases and at J to 3 bases, leaving 2 bases not matched to a gene. The germline CDR1 and CDR2 sequences are MNHEY and SVGAGI. The CDR3 covers 13 residues. This CDR3 is CASRSGVYNEQFF. In DNA, the CDR3 is TGTGCCAGCAGGAGCGGGGTCTACAATGAGCAGTTCTTC.

V is TRBV5-4 and J is TRBJ1-2; weak D call: TRBD1 (6 bases). Germline assignment: CDR1 SGHNT and CDR2 YYREEE (reference sequence). Trimming took 0 bases from V and 1 from J, leaving 10 bases between them. The CDR3 has 15 amino acids. CDR3 coding DNA: TGTGCCAGCAGCTTGGACAGGGTGGTTAACTATGGCTACACCTTC. This gives the protein CASSLDRVVNYGYTF.

CDR3 in DNA: TGTGCCAGCAGCTTAAAGCGGGGCAATGAGCAGTTCTTC. It translates to CASSLKRGNEQFF. The gene calls are TRBV7-3 and TRBJ2-1; TRBD2 matches 7 bases. The length of the CDR3 is 13 residues. The V segment lost 1 base and the J segment 6 bases; nucleotides outside the gene matches: 0. From germline, CDR1 is SGHTA and CDR2 FQGTGA.

The V gene is TRBV6-2 or TRBV6-3, the J gene TRBJ2-7; D remains unclear. V was clipped by 2 bases and J by 6 bases, with 14 bases between them. The length of the CDR3 is 14 residues. From germline, CDR1 is MNHEY and CDR2 SVGEGT. CDR3 in DNA: TGTGCCAGCAGTTACAACAGTCCGTCGTTCGAGCAGTACTTC. Translation gives CASSYNSPSFEQYF.

The V call is TRBV23-1, the J call TRBJ1-1; weak D call: TRBD1 (6 bases). TRBV23-1 is designated an ORF whose function remains uncertain. The CDR3 sequence is 19 residues long. Trimming left V 7 bases short and J 6 bases short, with 33 bases between. DNA of the CDR3: TGCGCCAGCAATCTCCTCCCGAGGCAGGGGCGTAGGGCAAACGCTGAAGCTTTCTTT. This encodes CASNLLPRQGRRANAEAFF.

The CDR3 loop is CASRDLNTDTQYF. The CDR3 DNA sequence: TGTGCCAGCCGGGACTTAAACACAGATACGCAGTATTTT. The V and J genes are TRBV12-3 or TRBV12-4 and TRBJ2-3; maybe TRBD2 (6 bases). The germline V and J ends were trimmed by 8 bases and 2 bases, with 11 bases remaining between them. The CDR3 spans 13 residues.

The J gene is TRBJ1-1, the V gene TRBV5-4; D uncertain. Trimming cost V 2 bases and J 3 bases, with 8 bases left between them. CDR1 is SGHNT, CDR2 YYREEE, per germline (reference sequence). The CDR3 length is 13 residues. The CDR3 DNA follows: TGTGCCAGCAGCTTCAGGCGGGACACTGAAGCTTTCTTT. Amino acid sequence: CASSFRRDTEAFF.

This clone was seen only once. This chain joins TRBV5-1 and TRBJ1-4; tentatively, D is TRBD1 (5 bases). Trimming left V 3 bases short and J 8 bases short, with 11 bases between. The CDR3 has 13 residues. The germline V gene encodes CDR1 SGHRS and CDR2 YFSETQ. CDR3 protein: CASSSGGLEKLFF. CDR3 in DNA: TGCGCCAGCAGCTCGGGGGGTTTGGAAAAACTGTTTTTT.

The chain links TRBV12-5 to TRBJ1-5; 12 bases fit TRBD1. V trimming: 7 bases; J trimming: 7 bases; junction bases outside the gene matches: 8. The germline CDR1 and CDR2 sequences are LGHNT and FRNRAP. CDR3 size: 15 residues. The CDR3 protein is CASVKGTGGDQPQHF. CDR3 sequence (DNA): TGTGCTAGTGTAAAGGGGACAGGGGGCGACCAGCCCCAGCATTTT.

The chain is built from TRBV6-4 and TRBJ1-2; 8 bases are shared with TRBD1. CDR1 is MRHNA, CDR2 SNTAGT, per germline. The CDR3 is made up of 15 amino acids. Germline trimming cut 2 bases from V and 8 bases from J; bases unmatched to any gene: 10. CDR3 region: CASSDRSTGDGGYTF. The CDR3, as DNA: TGTGCCAGCAGTGACCGTTCGACAGGGGATGGAGGCTACACCTTC.

V usage is TRBV4-1 and J usage is TRBJ1-1; D is unclear. The CDR3 covers 15 residues. Germline V CDR1 and CDR2: MGHRA, YSYEKL. Trimming removed 0 bases from V and 0 bases from J, with 8 bases in between. The CDR3 here is CASSQESVLNTEAFF. In nucleotides, the CDR3 is TGCGCCAGCAGCCAAGAGAGCGTATTGAACACTGAAGCTTTCTTT.

The chain is built from TRBV9 and TRBJ1-1, with D tentatively TRBD1 (6 bases). Germline V CDR1 and CDR2: SGDLS, YYNGEE. The CDR3 covers 14 residues. V was cut by 0 bases and J by 5 bases, with 11 bases left in between. CDR3 amino acids: CASSVASGVTEAFF. The CDR3 nucleotides read TGTGCCAGCAGCGTAGCCTCAGGGGTTACTGAAGCTTTCTTT.